A single sample is the source of the 17 T cell receptor beta chains below, sequenced in a study of regulatory T cells in long-lasting Graves disease. Arm-PCR with iRepertoire HTBI primers amplified the CDR3 regions for these TCR beta libraries. TCRdb used MiXCR to reprocess the multiplex PCR reads, holding one entry per CDR3 protein. The sample carries 400,000 to 550,000 distinct CDR3 sequences, about 15% recorded once. Described time point: newly diagnosed GD, antithyroid drugs for less than 3 months. Extracted PBMC RNA gave rise to the TCR library. A further study also used this sample, focusing on T cells in Graves' hyperthyroidism and ophthalmopathy.

This material consisted of peripheral blood mononuclear cells (PBMCs), taken at new diagnosis, from a patient treated with antithyroid drugs. The receptor set was obtained from a woman in her 30s with Graves disease.

In this sample, this clonotype turned up many times. The chain links TRBV6-1 to TRBJ2-7, with 10 bases identical to TRBD2. V shed 8 bases, J shed 2 bases, and the junction held 6 bases outside the gene matches. The CDR3 has 14 residues. Germline-derived CDR1 and CDR2 are MNHNS and SASEGT. The CDR3 loop reads CASGQREGPYEQYF. CDR3 sequence (DNA): TGTGCCAGCGGGCAGCGGGAGGGCCCCTACGAGCAGTACTTC.

There are many counts of this clonotype. The chain recombines TRBV30 with TRBJ1-2, with D tentatively TRBD1 (6 bases). Germline CDR1 reads GTSNPN; CDR2 reads SVGIG (reference sequence). The CDR3 covers 15 residues. Trimming stripped 3 bases from V and 3 bases from J, with 17 bases between. The CDR3: CAWSVFTGIYYGYTF. The CDR3 bases are TGTGCCTGGAGCGTCTTCACAGGGATTTACTATGGCTACACCTTC.

This clonotype was counted many times. This rearrangement joins TRBV11-2 to TRBJ2-5; D may be TRBD1 (7 bases). The CDR3 is 15 residues long. In germline, CDR1 is SGHAT, CDR2 FQNNGV. Between the trimmed V and J ends, which lost 3 bases and 5 bases, there was a span of 16 bases. The CDR3 protein is CASSFSLSGGETQYF. In nucleotides, the CDR3 is TGTGCCAGCAGCTTTAGCTTGTCAGGGGGGGAGACCCAGTACTTC. Complete variable domain (other parts from reference TRBV11-2 and TRBJ2-5): EAGVAQSPRYKIIEKRQSVAFWCNPISGHATLYWYQQILGQGPKLLIQFQNNGVVDDSQLPKDRFSAERLKGVDSTLKIQPAKLEDSAVYLCASSFSLSGGETQYFGPGTRLLVL.

The rearrangement uses TRBV14 and TRBJ2-1, with D tentatively TRBD2 (5 bases). Germline V gene data show CDR1 as SGHDN and CDR2 as FVKESK. Trimming removed 4 bases from V and 0 bases from J, with 19 bases in between. This CDR3 is built from 18 residues. DNA of the CDR3: TGTGCCAGCAGCCTTCTGGATAGCGAGGTCGTCTCCTACAATGAGCAGTTCTTC. This translates into CASSLLDSEVVSYNEQFF.

This clonotype came up a few times. This chain connects TRBV11-2 to TRBJ2-4; possible D gene TRBD1, 5 bases. The V end was cut by 5 bases, the J end by 0 bases, with 14 bases between. This CDR3 region has 16 residues. CDR1 is SGHAT, CDR2 FQNNGV, per germline. Written as DNA, the CDR3 is TGTGCCAGCAGCCATGAAGGGGCGTTAGCCAAAAACATTCAGTACTTC. Translation gives CASSHEGALAKNIQYF.

This clonotype was detected ten times or more. V is TRBV28 and J is TRBJ1-5; D gene ambiguous. Germline V lookup: CDR1 MDHEN, CDR2 SYDVKM. With 7 bases removed from V and 5 bases from J, the gap between germline ends came to 3 bases. This CDR3 region has 10 residues. The CDR3 is CASNHQPQHF. CDR3 bases: TGTGCCAGCAATCATCAGCCCCAGCATTTT. Full variable domain (rest looked up from reference TRBV28 and TRBJ1-5): DVKVTQSSRYLVKRTGEKVFLECVQDMDHENMFWYRQDPGLGLRLIYFSYDVKMKEKGDIPEGYSVSREKKERFSLILESASTNQTSMYLCASNHQPQHFGDGTRLSIL.

There are many counts of this clonotype. The J gene is TRBJ1-1, the V gene TRBV2, with D uncertain. Trimming stripped 7 bases from V and 1 base from J, with 25 bases between. From germline, CDR1 is SNHLY and CDR2 FYNNEI. This CDR3 comprises 18 residues. CDR3 in DNA: TGTGCCAGCATAATTTGGGGTCGTGGGATCGGTGCGAACACTGAAGCTTTCTTT. This encodes CASIIWGRGIGANTEAFF.

The chain joins TRBV25-1 to TRBJ2-3; D remains unclear. The J call is doubtful: the DNA matches TRBJ2-5 better. Germline loops: CDR1 MGHDK, CDR2 SYGVNS. The CDR3 length is 12 residues. The CDR3 region has the DNA TGTGCCAGCAGTGAAGAGCCGAAGACCCAGTACTTC. Protein: CASSEEPKTQYF.

V is TRBV6-1 and J is TRBJ1-5; D is unresolved. CDR1 MNHNS and CDR2 SASEGT come from the germline V gene. Trimming pared 7 bases from V and 0 bases from J, leaving 10 bases between. CDR3 length: 14 residues. CDR3: CASTTSDSNQPQHF. As DNA, the CDR3 is TGTGCCAGCACCACATCGGATAGCAATCAGCCCCAGCATTTT.

This clonotype has at least ten counts. V usage is TRBV5-1 and J usage is TRBJ1-2; D is perhaps TRBD1 (6 bases). The CDR3 sequence is 16 residues long. Germline-derived CDR1 and CDR2 are SGHRS and YFSETQ. Trimming pared 4 bases from V and 3 bases from J, leaving 19 bases between. In nucleotides, the CDR3 is TGCGCCAGCAGCCTGGACGGTGTGGGGGCGGACTATGGCTACACCTTC. Encoded protein: CASSLDGVGADYGYTF.

The chain has TRBV7-9 and TRBJ2-1; tentative D call: TRBD2 (6 bases). Per germline, CDR1 SEHNR and CDR2 FQNEAQ (reference sequence). Between the trimmed V and J ends, which lost 2 bases and 4 bases, there was a span of 18 bases. This CDR3 has 17 amino acids. The CDR3 nucleotides read TGTGCCAGCAGCTTATACCCCGGGAGAGTGGTTTACAATGAGCAGTTCTTC. This codes for CASSLYPGRVVYNEQFF.

This clonotype was counted at least ten times. V and J are TRBV2 and TRBJ2-1, with D perhaps matching TRBD2 (6 bases). CDR3 length: 15 amino acids. The germline CDR1 and CDR2 sequences are SNHLY and FYNNEI. The V end was cut by 4 bases, the J end by 1 base, with 11 bases between. The CDR3 reads CASSGAGFSYNEQFF. The CDR3 region has the DNA TGTGCCAGCAGTGGGGCGGGATTTTCCTACAATGAGCAGTTCTTC.

This clonotype was detected only a few times. The rearrangement uses TRBV28 and TRBJ2-7; D is unresolved. V shed 5 bases and J shed 5 bases, with 16 bases lying between them. In germline, CDR1 is MDHEN, CDR2 SYDVKM. The CDR3 contains 14 residues. The CDR3 bases are TGTGCCAGCAGTCAAACCGGGTACGCCGACGAGCAGTACTTC. This gives the protein CASSQTGYADEQYF. Full variable domain (missing parts from reference TRBV28 and TRBJ2-7): DVKVTQSSRYLVKRTGEKVFLECVQDMDHENMFWYRQDPGLGLRLIYFSYDVKMKEKGDIPEGYSVSREKKERFSLILESASTNQTSMYLCASSQTGYADEQYFGPGTRLTVT.

The genes are TRBV6-1 and TRBJ1-2, with D uncertain. This CDR3 is 13 amino acids long. Trimming took 8 bases from V and 1 from J, leaving 11 bases between them. Germline V gene data show CDR1 as MNHNS and CDR2 as SASEGT. CDR3 sequence (DNA): TGTGCCAGCCTGCGCCTCGGTAACTATGGCTACACCTTC. Its translation: CASLRLGNYGYTF.

Concerning this clonotype: A much larger clone sits a single nucleotide away, making a read error possible. The conserved phenylalanine or tryptophan is not found at the CDR3 terminus, so this likely reflects a read error. The rearrangement links TRBV11-2 to TRBJ2-1; the D is unclear. The CDR3 consists of 13 residues. Germline CDR1 reads SGHAT; CDR2 reads FQNNGV. V shed 4 bases and J shed 6 bases, with 10 bases lying between them. In DNA, the CDR3 is TGTGCCAGCAGCTCGACCCGGGTCAATGAGCAGTTCTCC. Translated, it gives CASSSTRVNEQFS.

This clonotype occurred many times. The V and J genes are TRBV30 and TRBJ2-1; 8 bases match TRBD2. The CDR3 contains 14 residues. Losses at the gene ends were 3 bases for V and 4 bases for J; bases not matched to a gene: 5. In germline, CDR1 is GTSNPN, CDR2 SVGIG (reference sequence). The CDR3 is CAWSELAGYNEQFF. The CDR3, as DNA: TGTGCCTGGAGCGAGCTAGCGGGTTACAATGAGCAGTTCTTC. The whole variable domain, filled in from reference TRBV30 and TRBJ2-1, reads SQTIHQWPATLVQPVGSPLSLECTVEGTSNPNLYWYRQAAGRGLQLLFYSVGIGQISSEVPQNLSASRPQDRQFILSSKKLLLSDSGFYLCAWSELAGYNEQFFGPGTRLTVL.

V gene TRBV30 combines with J gene TRBJ1-4; no definite D call. This CDR3 region has 15 residues. CDR1 is GTSNPN and CDR2 is SVGIG in the germline V gene (reference sequence). V dropped 0 bases and J dropped 4 bases, with 12 bases sitting between them. The CDR3 nucleotides are TGTGCCTGGAGTGTGGGGTGGGGTAGTAATGAAAAACTGTTTTTT. Its protein is CAWSVGWGSNEKLFF. Using reference TRBV30 and TRBJ1-4 for the parts outside the CDR3, the full variable domain is SQTIHQWPATLVQPVGSPLSLECTVEGTSNPNLYWYRQAAGRGLQLLFYSVGIGQISSEVPQNLSASRPQDRQFILSSKKLLLSDSGFYLCAWSVGWGSNEKLFFGSGTQLSVL.